One sample yielded the 30 T cell receptor beta chains listed below, sequenced in a study of T cell responses to AZD1222 COVID-19 vaccine. TCRdb keeps only in-frame clones here, not all; method: immunoSEQ multiplex PCR. The sample has around 79,000 clones, 70% to 90% seen once. The starting material was peripheral blood, obtained on day 0 of AZD1222 vaccination. The receptors were gathered from an adult in good health.

The chain is built from TRBV28 and TRBJ1-5; D unclear. V was clipped by 2 bases and J by 7 bases, with 6 bases between them. In germline, CDR1 is MDHEN, CDR2 SYDVKM. The CDR3 covers 12 residues. CDR3 bases: TGTGCCAGCAGTTTAGGTCCACAGCCCCAGCATTTT. It translates to CASSLGPQPQHF.

V is TRBV27 and J is TRBJ1-4; no clear D. Germline lookup yields CDR1 MNHEY and CDR2 SMNVEV (reference sequence). Trimming removed 1 base at V and 3 bases at J, with 3 bases between. The CDR3 has 13 residues. CDR3 residues: CASSLLSNEKLFF. DNA for the CDR3: TGTGCCAGCAGTTTATTGTCTAATGAAAAACTGTTTTTT.

This clone was counted a single time. V gene TRBV5-1 combines with J gene TRBJ2-2; D gene ambiguous. Between the trimmed V and J ends, which lost 4 bases and 1 base, there was a span of 8 bases. The CDR3 runs 14 residues. CDR1 SGHRS and CDR2 YFSETQ come from the germline V gene. DNA of the CDR3: TGCGCCAGCAGCCCCGTAGGGAACACCGGGGAGCTGTTTTTT. Translation: CASSPVGNTGELFF.

The chain links TRBV28 to TRBJ1-3, with 8 bases fitting TRBD1. Per the germline V gene, CDR1 is MDHEN and CDR2 is SYDVKM. The length of the CDR3 is 15 residues. Trimming cost V 10 bases and J 0 bases; bases outside gene matches: 8. The CDR3 coding sequence is TGTGCCACCAGACAGGGGCTCTACTCTGGAAACACCATATATTTT. Amino acid sequence: CATRQGLYSGNTIYF.

The rearrangement uses TRBV29-1 and TRBJ2-7, with D tentatively TRBD1 (6 bases). Trimming removed 1 base at V and 5 bases at J, with 12 bases between. This CDR3 has 13 amino acids. The germline V gene encodes CDR1 SQVTM and CDR2 ANQGSEA. The CDR3 bases are TGCAGCGTTGAAGGAGACAGGCCCCACGAGCAGTACTTC. Protein: CSVEGDRPHEQYF.

The rearrangement joins TRBV6-5 to TRBJ2-7; D gene unclear. The length of the CDR3 is 11 residues. CDR1 MNHEY and CDR2 SVGAGI come from the germline V gene. V was shortened by 7 bases and J by 2 bases, with 6 bases between the two germline ends. The CDR3 bases are TGTGCCAGCACTCGGGCCTACGAGCAGTACTTC. Its translation is CASTRAYEQYF.

This clone was detected once. The rearrangement uses TRBV29-1 and TRBJ2-5, with D maybe TRBD2 (6 bases). This CDR3 contains 14 residues. The ends were cut back, 1 base at V and 1 base at J, with 10 bases in the middle. Germline V gene sequence: CDR1 SQVTM, CDR2 ANQGSEA. CDR3 coding DNA: TGCAGCGTTGAAGGCGGGATCCTCCAAGAGACCCAGTACTTC. This translates into CSVEGGILQETQYF.

The chain uses TRBV9 and TRBJ1-5; TRBD1 matches 9 bases. The germline gives CDR1 SGDLS, CDR2 YYNGEE. Trimming at V came to 0 bases and at J to 6 bases, leaving 13 bases not matched to a gene. CDR3 length: 18 amino acids. CDR3 nucleotide sequence: TGTGCCAGCAGCGTAGCGGGGAGGGACAGGGAGAATCGTCAGCCCCAGCATTTT. Translating gives CASSVAGRDRENRQPQHF.

The chain recombines TRBV2 with TRBJ2-7, with D perhaps TRBD1 (7 bases). This CDR3 is built from 16 residues. V was trimmed by 3 bases and J by 0 bases, leaving 15 bases between them. Germline CDR1 SNHLY, CDR2 FYNNEI. CDR3 DNA: TGTGCCAGCAGTGATGGGCAGGGGGGAAACTCCTACGAGCAGTACTTC. As protein: CASSDGQGGNSYEQYF.

The gene calls are TRBV6-5 and TRBJ2-1; D gene ambiguous. CDR1 MNHEY and CDR2 SVGAGI come from the germline V gene. Trimming took 10 bases from V and 9 from J, leaving 16 bases between them. The CDR3 consists of 12 residues. The CDR3 protein is CAISRKDGEQFF. CDR3 bases: TGTGCCATTTCGAGGAAAGATGGTGAGCAGTTCTTC.

This sequence joins TRBV7-8 and TRBJ2-1; no clear D. V was cut by 3 bases and J by 4 bases, with 4 bases left in between. The CDR3 covers 12 residues. Germline V gene sequence: CDR1 SGHVS, CDR2 FQNEAQ. CDR3 residues: CASSFPYNEQFF. DNA of the CDR3: TGTGCCAGCAGCTTCCCTTACAATGAGCAGTTCTTC.

The chain has TRBV14 and TRBJ2-7; 9 bases fit TRBD2. The germline V gene has CDR1 SGHDN and CDR2 FVKESK. The CDR3 is 15 amino acids. The CDR3 sequence: CATSLSGGPSYEQYF. DNA of the CDR3: TGTGCGACCTCGTTAAGCGGGGGGCCTTCCTACGAGCAGTACTTC.

In its sample, this clone was seen once. The chain has TRBV7-8 and TRBJ1-2; TRBD1 aligns across 7 bases. With V trimmed by 5 bases and J by 6 bases, 6 bases remained unmatched. The CDR3 length is 13 residues. Germline V lookup: CDR1 SGHVS, CDR2 FQNEAQ. CDR3 coding DNA: TGTGCCAGCAGCCCGACAGGGATGAATGGCTACACCTTC. Translating gives CASSPTGMNGYTF.

The gene calls are TRBV19 and TRBJ1-1; a weak D match, TRBD1 (5 bases). There are 12 residues in the CDR3. Per germline, CDR1 LNHDA and CDR2 SQIVND (reference sequence). V was pared by 8 bases and J by 6 bases, with 13 bases between. CDR3 in DNA: TGTGCCAGTGAGTCCCGGGACCCTGAAGCTTTCTTT. Protein product: CASESRDPEAFF.

This chain connects TRBV19 to TRBJ2-6; D gene unclear. Germline V lookup: CDR1 LNHDA, CDR2 SQIVND (reference sequence). Trimming took off 5 bases at V and 1 base at J, with 3 bases between the two ends. The CDR3 has 13 residues. The CDR3, as DNA: TGTGCCAGTAGTGAATCTGGGGCCAACGTCCTGACTTTC. Amino acid sequence: CASSESGANVLTF.

The chain combines TRBV28 with TRBJ2-7; a possible D gene is TRBD1 (8 bases). The CDR3 totals 19 residues. V dropped 5 bases and J dropped 0 bases, with 26 bases sitting between them. CDR1 and CDR2 from the germline V gene are MDHEN and SYDVKM. The CDR3 sequence: CASSPTGAVSGASSYEQYF. The CDR3 region has the DNA TGTGCCAGCAGTCCGACAGGGGCGGTAAGCGGGGCTAGCTCCTACGAGCAGTACTTC.

This clone was seen only once. The rearrangement uses TRBV5-4 and TRBJ2-7; D is perhaps TRBD1 (7 bases). Germline loops: CDR1 SGHNT, CDR2 YYREEE (reference sequence). V lost 1 base, J lost 0 bases, and 8 bases lay in between. The CDR3 spans 14 residues. As DNA, the CDR3 is TGTGCCAGCAGCTTGCAGGGGGGCTCCTACGAGCAGTACTTC. Translating it yields CASSLQGGSYEQYF.

This chain connects TRBV10-1 to TRBJ2-3, with D possibly matching TRBD2 (6 bases). This CDR3 is built from 13 residues. V shed 4 bases and J shed 3 bases, with 8 bases lying between them. Germline V gene data show CDR1 as WNHNN and CDR2 as SYGVQD (reference sequence). The chain's CDR3 is CASSGGLTDTQYF. The CDR3 region has the DNA TGCGCCAGCAGTGGGGGACTTACAGATACGCAGTATTTT.

This chain links TRBV6-5 with TRBJ1-2, with D perhaps matching TRBD1 (5 bases). Germline CDR1 reads MNHEY; CDR2 reads SVGAGI. This CDR3 spans 13 amino acids. The germline V and J ends were trimmed by 6 bases and 2 bases, with 10 bases remaining between them. CDR3 nucleotides: TGTGCCAGCAGCGCATCAGGGAACTATGGCTACACCTTC. The encoded protein is CASSASGNYGYTF.

The rearrangement links TRBV11-3 to TRBJ1-6, with D possibly being TRBD1 (5 bases). V was shortened by 3 bases and J by 0 bases, with 15 bases between the two germline ends. This CDR3 is 18 amino acids long. Germline V CDR1 and CDR2: SGHNT, YENEEA. Written as DNA, the CDR3 is TGTGCCAGCAGCTTCCCCTACAGGCGAAGCTCCTATAATTCACCCCTCCACTTT. It encodes CASSFPYRRSSYNSPLHF.

The gene calls are TRBV29-1 and TRBJ1-3; D is undetermined. Germline V gene sequence: CDR1 SQVTM, CDR2 ANQGSEA. V was trimmed by 6 bases and J by 0 bases, leaving 9 bases between them. This CDR3 comprises 13 residues. In nucleotides, the CDR3 is TGCAGCGTCATGCCTGACTCTGGAAACACCATATATTTT. It specifies CSVMPDSGNTIYF.

The chain links TRBV10-3 to TRBJ2-7, with TRBD2 matching over 7 bases. CDR1 ENHRY and CDR2 SYGVKD come from the germline V gene. The CDR3 consists of 16 residues. Germline trimming cut 4 bases from V and 0 bases from J; bases unmatched to any gene: 9. CDR3 nucleotides: TGTGCCATCAGTGCAGACACCGGGACTAACTCCTACGAGCAGTACTTC. Translated: CAISADTGTNSYEQYF.

V is TRBV4-1 and J is TRBJ1-2; 8 nucleotides line up with TRBD1. CDR1 MGHRA and CDR2 YSYEKL come from the germline V gene. Germline trimming cut 0 bases from V and 4 bases from J; bases unmatched to any gene: 7. The CDR3 length is 16 residues. CDR3 protein: CASSQDRTGNPYGYTF. In nucleotides, the CDR3 is TGCGCCAGCAGCCAAGATCGGACAGGGAATCCCTATGGCTACACCTTC.

The V gene is TRBV7-9, the J gene TRBJ1-4; D may be TRBD1 (6 bases). Looked up from germline, CDR1 is SEHNR and CDR2 is FQNEAQ (reference sequence). V lost 5 bases and J 14 bases, leaving 15 bases between the germline ends. The CDR3 contains 12 residues. In DNA, the CDR3 is TGTGCCAGCAGCCAGGGGCCCGGGACTCTGTTTTTT. It codes for CASSQGPGTLFF.

This chain links TRBV4-2 with TRBJ2-3; D gene ambiguous. The V end lost 2 bases, the J end lost 0 bases, and 15 bases lay between the germline ends. CDR1 and CDR2 from the germline V gene are LGHNA and YNFKEQ. CDR3 size: 17 residues. The CDR3 sequence is CASSQRGWQGSTDTQYF. The CDR3 nucleotides are TGTGCCAGCAGCCAACGAGGATGGCAAGGAAGCACAGATACGCAGTATTTT.

The gene calls are TRBV6-5 and TRBJ2-1; 7 positions match TRBD2. Germline V lookup: CDR1 MNHEY, CDR2 SVGAGI. The V segment lost 5 bases and the J segment 4 bases; nucleotides outside the gene matches: 5. The CDR3 totals 14 residues. In nucleotides, the CDR3 is TGTGCCAGCAGTACAGGACTAGTTTACAATGAGCAGTTCTTC. Its protein is CASSTGLVYNEQFF.

This clone was found a few times. The rearrangement links TRBV29-1 to TRBJ1-5; tentative D call: TRBD1 (5 bases). This CDR3 has 17 amino acids. Per the germline V gene, CDR1 is SQVTM and CDR2 is ANQGSEA. V lost 8 bases to trimming and J lost 1 base, with 24 bases between them. CDR3 nucleotide sequence: TGCAGCTTAGTCGTTGGTCGGGACTTCCGAAGCAATCAGCCCCAGCATTTT. It codes for CSLVVGRDFRSNQPQHF.

The V gene is TRBV4-3, the J gene TRBJ2-5; no clear D gene. This CDR3 contains 16 residues. V lost 1 base and J lost 5, with 17 bases in between. Germline V gene data show CDR1 as LGHNA and CDR2 as YSLEER. Written as DNA, the CDR3 is TGCGCCAGCAGCCAAGTAGGTGGCGCGTTCGGCGAGACCCAGTACTTC. Residues: CASSQVGGAFGETQYF.

The chain carries TRBV19 and TRBJ2-1; no clear D gene. The CDR3 is made up of 13 amino acids. CDR1 and CDR2 from the germline V gene are LNHDA and SQIVND (reference sequence). Trimming cost V 3 bases and J 4 bases, with 7 bases left between them. The CDR3 DNA reads TGTGCCAGTAGTATGGGATGGTACAATGAGCAGTTCTTC. It codes for CASSMGWYNEQFF.

V is TRBV3-1 (or the pseudogene TRBV3-2) and J is TRBJ2-7, with D uncertain. Germline V gene lookup returns CDR1 LGHDT and CDR2 YNNKEL (reference sequence). The V gene lost 1 base and the J gene lost 5 bases, with 6 bases spanning the gap. The CDR3 consists of 12 residues. The CDR3 region has the DNA TGTGCCAGCAGCCAAGCGGGCAACGAGCAGTACTTC. It codes for CASSQAGNEQYF.